These 14 T cell receptor beta chains originate from one sample sequenced in a study of T cells in Graves' hyperthyroidism and ophthalmopathy. Amplified regions were TCR beta CDR3 sequences from RNA transcripts. The study used the HTBI primer set for a first-round RT-PCR of the TCR CDR3. MiXCR, applied by TCRdb to the multiplex PCR reads, yields one record per CDR3 protein. Of approximately 630,000 distinct CDR3 sequences in the sample, about 17% were seen once. The sequenced sample was blood. The receptors here all came from a woman aged 25 to 45 with Graves' hyperthyroidism.

The chain links TRBV7-2 to TRBJ1-1; tentatively, D is TRBD1 (6 bases). V was pared by 2 bases and J by 7 bases, with 8 bases between. The CDR3 length is 12 residues. CDR1 and CDR2 (germline): SGHTA, FQGNSA. DNA of the CDR3: TGTGCCAGCAGCTTACGGACAGATGAAGCTTTCTTT. It translates to CASSLRTDEAFF.

Many counts were recorded for this clonotype. The chain employs TRBV7-2 and TRBJ2-5; 7 bases line up with TRBD2. The CDR3 runs 16 residues. In germline, CDR1 is SGHTA, CDR2 FQGNSA. With 1 base clipped from V and 4 bases from J, the junction kept 9 bases outside the gene matches. CDR3 loop: CASSLGTSWGIETQYF. The CDR3 DNA is TGTGCCAGCAGCTTAGGGACTAGTTGGGGAATAGAGACCCAGTACTTC.

This chain joins TRBV4-1 and TRBJ1-5; a weak D match, TRBD1 (5 bases). The CDR3 covers 15 residues. The V gene's germline CDR1 is MGHRA and CDR2 YSYEKL. V was trimmed by 4 bases and J by 3 bases, leaving 13 bases between them. Here the CDR3 reads CASSPRAGNNQPQHF. The CDR3 DNA reads as TGCGCCAGCAGCCCCCGGGCAGGGAACAATCAGCCCCAGCATTTT.

With respect to this clonotype: A much larger clonotype is one base distant, so this may be a read error. The chain couples TRBV12-3 or TRBV12-4 to TRBJ2-1; D is perhaps TRBD2 (7 bases). The CDR3 is made up of 15 amino acids. The V gene lost 4 bases and the J gene lost 5 bases, with 15 bases spanning the gap. For the CDR3, the DNA is TGTGCCAGCAGTTCAAGCGGGACATCCAACAATGAGCAGTTCTTC. This sequence encodes CASSSSGTSNNEQFF.

A word on this clonotype: This may stem from a read error, because a much larger clone lies one nucleotide away. The V gene is TRBV10-3, the J gene TRBJ1-5; D perhaps matches TRBD1 (5 bases). Germline lookup yields CDR1 ENHRY and CDR2 SYGVKD. Trimming removed 2 bases at V and 4 bases at J, with 9 bases between. This CDR3 has 14 residues. The CDR3 nucleotides read TGTGCCATCAGTGAGACCAGGGCTAATCAGCCCCAGCATTTT. Translated: CAISETRANQPQHF.

Ten or more counts support this clonotype. The chain employs TRBV11-2 and TRBJ1-4, with TRBD1 matching 7 bases. Germline CDR1 reads SGHAT; CDR2 reads FQNNGV. The J segment lost 8 bases and the V segment lost 5 bases, leaving 14 bases of the junction unmatched. CDR3 size: 16 residues. In DNA form, the CDR3 reads TGTGCCAGCAGCCTTACTACGACAGGGACAAAAGAAAAACTGTTTTTT. This translates into CASSLTTTGTKEKLFF.

This clonotype was seen repeatedly, ten times or more. V gene TRBV6-1 combines with J gene TRBJ1-2, with TRBD1 as a possible D gene (5 bases). Germline assignment: CDR1 MNHNS and CDR2 SASEGT. The V and J ends lost 6 bases and 3 bases respectively, with 17 bases between them. CDR3 length: 15 amino acids. CDR3 sequence (DNA): TGTGCCAGCAGAGCTCAGGGAGAAGGGGACTATGGCTACACCTTC. This codes for CASRAQGEGDYGYTF.

This clonotype was seen at least ten times. This sequence joins TRBV30 and TRBJ1-5; D gene unclear. The CDR3 totals 13 residues. V was cut by 5 bases and J by 7 bases, with 15 bases left in between. Germline CDR1 is GTSNPN and CDR2 is SVGIG (reference sequence). The DNA for the CDR3 is TGTGCCTGGGGAGAGGGCGAAAAACAGCCCCAGCATTTT. It codes for CAWGEGEKQPQHF.

This clonotype has ten or more counts. This rearrangement joins TRBV7-9 to TRBJ2-7; 8 positions agree with TRBD1. Looked up from germline, CDR1 is SEHNR and CDR2 is FQNEAQ (reference sequence). This CDR3 comprises 14 residues. The trim removed 1 base at V and 7 bases at J, leaving 6 bases unmatched. This CDR3 reads CASSLGQGIGEQYF. The CDR3 DNA reads as TGTGCCAGCAGCTTAGGACAGGGGATAGGGGAGCAGTACTTC.

Comment on this clonotype: This may stem from a read error, because a much larger clone lies one nucleotide away. This chain connects TRBV11-2 to TRBJ2-1; D unclear. CDR3 length equals 11 residues. The V gene's germline CDR1 is SGHAT and CDR2 FQNNGV. The CDR3 sequence: CASSFPREQLF. The CDR3 DNA is TGTGCCAGCAGCTTTCCCCGTGAGCAGCTCTTC.

Many counts were recorded for this clonotype. The chain is built from TRBV7-2 and TRBJ1-5; no reliable D call. V was clipped by 5 bases and J by 3 bases, with 8 bases between them. The CDR3 length is 13 residues. Germline CDR1 SGHTA, CDR2 FQGNSA. The CDR3 is CASSGLYNQPQHF. As DNA, the CDR3 is TGTGCCAGCAGCGGGCTGTACAATCAGCCCCAGCATTTT.

As to this clonotype: A much more abundant neighbour one base away suggests this may be a read error. The chain carries TRBV12-3 or TRBV12-4 and TRBJ2-2; 11 bases match TRBD2. This CDR3 comprises 13 residues. The CDR3 sequence: CASRGTSGGEPFF. DNA for the CDR3: TGTGCCAGCAGAGGGACTAGCGGCGGGGAGCCGTTTTTT.

The chain has TRBV7-9 and TRBJ2-1, with 9 bases lining up with TRBD1. V was pared by 5 bases and J by 8 bases, with 13 bases of the junction left unmatched. In germline, CDR1 is SEHNR, CDR2 FQNEAQ (reference sequence). The CDR3 runs to 16 residues. The DNA for the CDR3 is TGTGCCAGCAGCCCTACAGGAGGGACAGGGATGGATGAGCAGTTCTTC. Its translation: CASSPTGGTGMDEQFF.

This clonotype occurred many times. V is TRBV30 and J is TRBJ1-4, with D uncertain. V lost 3 bases to trimming and J lost 8 bases, with 10 bases between them. Germline V CDR1 and CDR2: GTSNPN, SVGIG (reference sequence). The CDR3 extends over 12 amino acids. The CDR3 bases are TGTGCCTGGAGCCAGACCAGAGAAAAACTGTTTTTT. Translation gives CAWSQTREKLFF.